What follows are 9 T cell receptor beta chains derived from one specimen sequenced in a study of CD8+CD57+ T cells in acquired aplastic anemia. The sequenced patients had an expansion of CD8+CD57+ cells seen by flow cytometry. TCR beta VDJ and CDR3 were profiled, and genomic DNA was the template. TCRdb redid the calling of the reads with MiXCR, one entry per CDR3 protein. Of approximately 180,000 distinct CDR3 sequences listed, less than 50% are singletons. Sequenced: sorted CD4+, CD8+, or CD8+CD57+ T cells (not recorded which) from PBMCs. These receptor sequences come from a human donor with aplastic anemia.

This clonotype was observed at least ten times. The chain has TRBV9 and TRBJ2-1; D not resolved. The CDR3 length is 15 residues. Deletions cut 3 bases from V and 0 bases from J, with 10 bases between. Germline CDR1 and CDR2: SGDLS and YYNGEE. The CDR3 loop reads CASSADLSSYNEQFF. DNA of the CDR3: TGTGCCAGCAGCGCTGACTTGAGCTCCTACAATGAGCAGTTCTTC.

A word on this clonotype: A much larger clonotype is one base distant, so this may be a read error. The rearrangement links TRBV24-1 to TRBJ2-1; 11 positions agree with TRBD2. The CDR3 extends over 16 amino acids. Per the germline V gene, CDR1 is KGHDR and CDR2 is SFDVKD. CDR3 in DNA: TGTGCCAGCAGTGCCACCACTAGCGGGAGCAGCAATGAGCAGCTCTTC. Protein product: CASSATTSGSSNEQLF.

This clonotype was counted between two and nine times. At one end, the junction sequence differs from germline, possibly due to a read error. This chain's CDR3 is CASSLKREIF. The DNA for the CDR3 is TGTGCCAGCAGCTTAAAGCGGGAGATCTTC. The chain recombines TRBV7-9 with TRBJ2-1; 8 bases are a match to TRBD2. This CDR3 is built from 10 residues. Per the germline V gene, CDR1 is SEHNR and CDR2 is FQNEAQ (reference sequence).

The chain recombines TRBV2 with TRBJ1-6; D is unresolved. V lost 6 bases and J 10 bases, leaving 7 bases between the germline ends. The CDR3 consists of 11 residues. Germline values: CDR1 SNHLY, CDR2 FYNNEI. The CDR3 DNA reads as TGTGCCAGCAGGGGGAGGTCACCCCTCCACTTT. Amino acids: CASRGRSPLHF.

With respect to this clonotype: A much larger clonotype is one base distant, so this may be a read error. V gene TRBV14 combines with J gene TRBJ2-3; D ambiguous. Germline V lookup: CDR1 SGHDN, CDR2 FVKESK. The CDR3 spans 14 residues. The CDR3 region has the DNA TGTGCCGGCAGCGCAAGAACAGTTTGGGATACGCAGTATTTT. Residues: CAGSARTVWDTQYF.

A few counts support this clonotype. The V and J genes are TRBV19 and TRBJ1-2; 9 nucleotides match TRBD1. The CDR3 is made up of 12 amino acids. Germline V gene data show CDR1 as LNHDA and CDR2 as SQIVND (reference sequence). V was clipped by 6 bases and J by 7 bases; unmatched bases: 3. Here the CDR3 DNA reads TGTGCCAGTAGACAGGGGGCGCTTGGCTACACCTTC. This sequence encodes CASRQGALGYTF.

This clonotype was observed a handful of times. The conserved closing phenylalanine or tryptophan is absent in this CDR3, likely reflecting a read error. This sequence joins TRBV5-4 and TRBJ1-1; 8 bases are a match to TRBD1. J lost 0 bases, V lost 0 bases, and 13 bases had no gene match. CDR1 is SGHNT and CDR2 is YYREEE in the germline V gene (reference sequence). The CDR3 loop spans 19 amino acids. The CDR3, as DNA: TGTGCCAGCAGCTTGGTGGTGACAGGGGCTCAAAGGATGAACACTGAAGCTTTCCTT. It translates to CASSLVVTGAQRMNTEAFL.

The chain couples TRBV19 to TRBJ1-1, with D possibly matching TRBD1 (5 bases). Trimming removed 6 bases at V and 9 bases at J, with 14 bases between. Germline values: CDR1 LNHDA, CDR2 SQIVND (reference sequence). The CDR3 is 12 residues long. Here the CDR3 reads CASRTGVLQAFF. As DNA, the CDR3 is TGTGCCAGTAGAACGGGGGTATTGCAAGCTTTCTTT.

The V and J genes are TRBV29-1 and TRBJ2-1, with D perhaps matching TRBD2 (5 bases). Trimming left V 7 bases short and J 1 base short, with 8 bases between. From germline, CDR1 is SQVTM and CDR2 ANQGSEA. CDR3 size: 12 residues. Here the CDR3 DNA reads TGCAGCGCGGAGGTGTCCTACAATGAGCAGTTCTTC. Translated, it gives CSAEVSYNEQFF.